This T cell receptor beta chain comes out of a study of identical twins (dated by TCRdb to between 2015 and 2016). About the investigation overall: To test whether fetal clonotypes persist, the study used deep sequencing on TCR alpha and beta repertoires from monozygotic twins, unrelated adults of various ages, and cord blood. To rule out contamination, replicate twin experiments were performed at different times with different library preparation protocols. The research as a whole found: Recombination models systematically underestimated out-of-frame TCR alpha sharing in monozygotic twins but agreed with sharing between unrelated individuals. Conclusions relied on cross-sectional statistical analysis, since the same donors could not be followed over many years. Compared with coincidental sharing between unrelated individuals, out-of-frame TCR alpha sequences shared between twins showed an excess of sequences with low generation probability. Zero-insertion analyses could be partly confounded by invariant T cells such as MAIT and iNKT, although diverse VJ usage argued against such confounding for most clonotypes. The excess sharing between twins in beta out-of-frame sequences was weaker because fewer shared sequences reduced the signal-to-noise ratio. Fewer insertions were carried by abundant cord blood beta clonotypes; a weaker similar trend was observed in young adult naive repertoires, while no such trend was observed in memory repertoires.

Libraries came from 5' RACE. Sequencing used an Illumina HiSeq 2000. A universal primer binding site was introduced by template switching, and a unique molecular identifier was present in the final cDNA, enabling accurate counting of TCR cDNA molecules. First-strand cDNA for TCR alpha and beta chains was synthesized from specific primers in the conserved constant-segment region. To control for contamination, every cDNA library carried two barcodes: a SMART-Mk sample barcode plus Illumina barcodes. TruSeq adapter sequences and Illumina sample barcodes were added in two successive PCR steps. TCR alpha and beta cDNA libraries were sequenced on the Illumina HiSeq platform with custom primers. Per the original workflow: MiGEC processed the raw reads to extract unique molecular identifiers, while MiXCR was used to determine the CDR3 positions. For each individual, recombination models were inferred using an EM algorithm with the repgenHMM and IGoR tools. Shared clonotypes were analyzed with the tcR package in R, and sharing was normalized by the product of cloneset sizes. To study raw recombination without the effects of thymic and clonal selection, out-of-frame nonproductive sequences were analyzed. The public reads were quality trimmed at Q25 with fastp and then assembled into clones with MiXCR by TCRdb, keeping productive beta chains. Entries are consolidated by CDR3 protein sequence, retaining the most common genes and DNA. The V and J calls and clone size are TCRdb's, not the authors'. This sample is represented by hundreds of thousands of distinct CDR3 sequences; over 5% of them were singletons. 1.5% to 2% of the sample rests with the top ten.

As to this clonotype: The specificity of this receptor is unknown. No base-level quality is on record; no much larger clone is a single base apart.

Every donor was a healthy Caucasian. The study also sequenced three unrelated non-twin adults: a male aged 18 to 30, a male aged 50 to 59 and a female aged 50 to 59. Miltenyi CD45RO+ enrichment and human naive T-cell isolation kits were used to isolate memory (CD45RO+) and naive T cells from PBMC. Trimming accounts for 7 bases at V and 4 bases at J, while the number of junction bases matched to no gene is 9. The CDR3, from cysteine to phenylalanine, totals 15 residues. Only CDR3 DNA is held: 45 bases, read in frame from base 1. The clonotype comes from a man aged 18 to 30 in good health. The sequenced sample consisted of naive T cells sorted from blood. The cell subset or site label, as the study defines it: cells isolated with a human naive T-cell isolation kit. Recombination connected TRBV12-3 or TRBV12-4 to TRBJ2-2, and 7 junctional nucleotides match TRBD1. The CDR3 is CASKMGTVSTGELFF. The sequence in DNA is TGTGCCAGCAAAATGGGGACAGTCAGCACCGGGGAGCTGTTTTTT.